A selection of T cell receptor beta chains follows, all from one sample in a study of blood T cell repertoires in COVID-19. The data were produced by immunoSEQ multiplex PCR, yet TCRdb's version contains in-frame clones alone and is incomplete. The sample shows about 80,000 clones, approximately 80% of them seen only once. Sequencing was carried out using peripheral blood. All receptors come from an elderly woman with acute or convalescent COVID-19. CDR3s include the opening cysteine and the closing phenylalanine or tryptophan. D genes are given only for firm matches. Only some rows state a clone size, as once, few, many or a class for expanded clones.

TRBD2	TRBV4-2	NA	TRBJ2-2	CASSQGTSDDGGELFF	TGTGCCAGCAGCCAAGGGACTAGCGATGACGGCGGGGAGCTGTTTTTT
TRBD1	TRBV7-2	NA	TRBJ1-4	CASSWDSATNEKLFF	TGTGCCAGCAGCTGGGACAGCGCAACTAATGAAAAACTGTTTTTT
NA	TRBV5-8	once	TRBJ2-5	CASSGGTVQETQYF	TGTGCCAGCAGCGGAGGGACAGTCCAAGAGACCCAGTACTTC
NA	TRBV5-4	NA	TRBJ1-2	CASSPDRNYGYTF	TGTGCCAGCAGCCCTGACAGGAACTATGGCTACACCTTC
TRBD1	TRBV6-1	NA	TRBJ2-7	CASSDPGQGYEQYF	TGTGCCAGCAGTGACCCGGGACAGGGCTACGAGCAGTACTTC
TRBD1	TRBV6-5	NA	TRBJ1-1	CASIAGTENTEAFF	TGTGCCAGCATCGCCGGGACAGAGAACACTGAAGCTTTCTTT
TRBD2	TRBV12-5	NA	TRBJ2-1	CASGRSGTSSSNEQFF	TGTGCTAGTGGCAGATCCGGGACTAGCTCTTCAAATGAGCAGTTCTTC
NA	TRBV30	NA	TRBJ1-1	CAWQTFTEAFF	TGTGCCTGGCAGACATTCACTGAAGCTTTCTTT
TRBD1	TRBV7-9	NA	TRBJ2-1	CASSSRDRGPNEQFF	TGTGCCAGCAGCTCCCGGGACAGGGGGCCCAATGAGCAGTTCTTC
TRBD1	TRBV15	once	TRBJ2-1	CATSRSTGPNNEQFF	TGTGCCACCAGCAGGTCGACAGGGCCGAACAATGAGCAGTTCTTC
NA	TRBV27	few	TRBJ1-3	CASRRRANSGNTIYF	TGTGCCAGCAGACGGAGGGCCAACTCTGGAAACACCATATATTTT
NA	TRBV9	few	TRBJ2-2	CASGDYYTGELFF	TGTGCCAGCGGCGACTACTACACCGGGGAGCTGTTTTTT
TRBD2	TRBV27	NA	TRBJ2-3	CASSVAGGRGSTDTQYF	TGTGCCAGCAGTGTCGCGGGGGGGCGTGGGAGCACAGATACGCAGTATTTT